The 14 T cell receptor beta chains below come from one sample, sequenced in a study of blood T cell repertoires in COVID-19. The repertoire was sequenced with immunoSEQ multiplex PCR; TCRdb's copy has only in-frame clones and lacks some. This table holds some 250,000 clones, about 85% found once. The source material was peripheral blood. These receptors all stem from a woman of 80 years or more with acute or convalescent COVID-19.

V is TRBV12-3 or TRBV12-4 and J is TRBJ1-4, with 7 positions matching TRBD1. The CDR3 loop spans 13 amino acids. The V and J ends lost 4 bases and 11 bases, in that order; junction bases with no gene match: 7. The CDR3 region has the DNA TGTGCCAGCAGTTACCAGACAGGGAATAAACTGTTTTTT. Its translation: CASSYQTGNKLFF.

This chain connects TRBV13 to TRBJ2-5; 10 bases fit TRBD2. CDR1 PRHDT and CDR2 FYEKMQ come from the germline V gene (reference sequence). Losses at the gene ends were 6 bases for V and 2 bases for J; bases not matched to a gene: 3. This CDR3 contains 14 residues. The CDR3 DNA is TGTGCCAGCAGGCGAGCGGGGGGGCAAGAGACCCAGTACTTC. Encoded protein: CASRRAGGQETQYF.

This rearrangement joins TRBV6-5 to TRBJ1-4, with 9 bases identical to TRBD1. After removal of 8 bases from V and 6 bases from J, the junction contained 10 bases not matched to a gene. This CDR3 region has 15 residues. Per germline, CDR1 MNHEY and CDR2 SVGAGI. The DNA for the CDR3 is TGTGCCAGCTCCTATTCCGGGACAGGGCATGAAAAACTGTTTTTT. Amino acid sequence: CASSYSGTGHEKLFF.

The chain is built from TRBV24-1 and TRBJ1-5; D remains ambiguous. V lost 9 bases and J lost 0, with 8 bases in between. The CDR3 is 13 residues long. Germline V lookup: CDR1 KGHDR, CDR2 SFDVKD. CDR3 nucleotides: TGTGCCACCGCGGGAGTTAGCAATCAGCCCCAGCATTTT. This sequence encodes CATAGVSNQPQHF.

The CDR3 bases are TGTGCCAGCAGGCCGTGGGGGGACAATCAGCCCCAGCATTTT. Translation: CASRPWGDNQPQHF. The chain is built from TRBV27 and TRBJ1-5; possible D gene TRBD1, 5 bases. V gave up 6 bases and J gave up 3 bases, with 12 bases separating them. Germline V gene lookup returns CDR1 MNHEY and CDR2 SMNVEV (reference sequence). This CDR3 has 14 residues.

A single count supports this clone. This rearrangement joins TRBV9 to TRBJ1-4; unclear D gene. In germline, CDR1 is SGDLS, CDR2 YYNGEE. Trimming pared 0 bases from V and 7 bases from J, leaving 13 bases between. The CDR3 has 15 amino acids. Here the CDR3 DNA reads TGTGCCAGCAGCGTAGTAGCCCTACGGAGTGAAAAACTGTTTTTT. This translates into CASSVVALRSEKLFF.

This clone has only one observation. The chain carries TRBV25-1 and TRBJ2-7; D gene uncertain. V gave up 8 bases and J gave up 1 base, with 9 bases separating them. CDR1 and CDR2 from the germline V gene are MGHDK and SYGVNS. The CDR3 length is 12 residues. The CDR3 region is CASRDMSYEQYF. CDR3 sequence (DNA): TGTGCCAGCCGAGACATGTCCTACGAGCAGTACTTC.

The genes are TRBV5-1 and TRBJ2-7, with 7 bases fitting TRBD1. Germline CDR1 SGHRS, CDR2 YFSETQ. The CDR3 is 14 amino acids. V shed 3 bases and J 1 base; nucleotides not matched to a gene: 4. The CDR3 region is CASSSRDRSYEQYF. DNA for the CDR3: TGCGCCAGCAGCTCCCGGGACAGATCCTACGAGCAGTACTTC.

The rearrangement joins TRBV29-1 to TRBJ2-7; 8 nucleotides match TRBD1. The CDR3 is made up of 14 amino acids. V was clipped by 7 bases and J by 0 bases; unmatched bases: 8. Germline-derived CDR1 and CDR2 are SQVTM and ANQGSEA. The CDR3: CSGETGVGSYEQYF. The CDR3 DNA follows: TGCAGCGGAGAGACAGGGGTCGGCTCCTACGAGCAGTACTTC.

The chain uses TRBV10-1 and TRBJ2-1; 10 nucleotides align to TRBD2. Per germline, CDR1 WNHNN and CDR2 SYGVQD (reference sequence). V shed 2 bases, J shed 0 bases, and the junction held 1 base outside the gene matches. The CDR3 totals 16 residues. As DNA, the CDR3 is TGCGCCAGCAGTGAGACTAGCGGGGCCTCCTACAATGAGCAGTTCTTC. This gives the protein CASSETSGASYNEQFF.

With respect to this clone: The junction does not match germline at one end; this may be a read error. V gene TRBV13 combines with J gene TRBJ1-3, with D possibly TRBD1 on 6 matching bases. The CDR3 has 14 residues. CDR1 PRHDT and CDR2 FYEKMQ come from the germline V gene (reference sequence). The CDR3 is CASRLQGEGNTIYF. The CDR3, as DNA: TGTGCCAGCCGCTTACAGGGTGAGGGAAACACCATATATTTT. Full variable domain (missing parts from reference TRBV13 and TRBJ1-3): AAGVIQSPRHLIKEKRETATLKCYPIPRHDTVYWYQQGPGQDPQFLISFYEKMQSDKGSIPDRFSAQQFSDYHSELNMSSLELGDSALYFCASRLQGEGNTIYFGEGSWLTVV.

V usage is TRBV19 and J usage is TRBJ2-7; D ambiguous. This CDR3 has 14 residues. Germline loops: CDR1 LNHDA, CDR2 SQIVND (reference sequence). With 2 bases removed from V and 0 bases from J, the gap between germline ends came to 8 bases. The CDR3 here is CASSIQAISYEQYF. The CDR3 region has the DNA TGTGCCAGTAGTATACAGGCTATCTCCTACGAGCAGTACTTC.

In this sample, this clone turned up once. This rearrangement joins TRBV19 to TRBJ2-6; 8 bases are shared with TRBD1. V gave up 6 bases and J gave up 2 bases; unmatched junction bases: 3. This CDR3 is built from 15 residues. The germline V gene has CDR1 LNHDA and CDR2 SQIVND (reference sequence). CDR3 loop: CASSPGGAGANVLTF. The CDR3 nucleotides read TGTGCCAGTAGCCCAGGGGGCGCTGGGGCCAACGTCCTGACTTTC.

The gene calls are TRBV5-5 and TRBJ1-2; possible D gene TRBD1, 6 bases. Trimming removed 3 bases from V and 1 base from J, with 10 bases in between. Per germline, CDR1 SGHKS and CDR2 YYEKEE (reference sequence). The CDR3 loop spans 14 amino acids. This CDR3 is CASSSRTVNYGYTF. The CDR3 DNA reads as TGTGCCAGCAGCTCCCGGACAGTTAACTATGGCTACACCTTC.